The 3 T cell receptor beta chains below all came from one sample that was sequenced in a study of T cell responses to AZD1222 COVID-19 vaccine. Generated by immunoSEQ multiplex PCR, the TCRdb table keeps only in-frame clones and is missing some. The sample carries roughly 150,000 clones, less than 95% recorded once. The specimen was peripheral blood, collected on day 0 of AZD1222 vaccination. These receptors all come from an adult in good health.

The gene calls are TRBV7-2 and TRBJ2-7; 8 bases line up with TRBD1. Germline V CDR1 and CDR2: SGHTA, FQGNSA. The CDR3 is 15 residues long. J was trimmed by 0 bases and V by 6 bases; bases with no gene match: 7. The CDR3 nucleotides read TGTGCCAGCAGTCCGGACAGGGCAATCTCCTACGAGCAGTACTTC. This translates into CASSPDRAISYEQYF.

The chain has TRBV11-2 and TRBJ1-3; D not certain. The germline gives CDR1 SGHAT, CDR2 FQNNGV. The CDR3 consists of 15 residues. Trimming stripped 1 base from V and 5 bases from J, with 12 bases between. CDR3 bases: TGTGCCAGCAGCTTAGGACGCGCATACCGAAACACCATATATTTT. It specifies CASSLGRAYRNTIYF.

The chain combines TRBV27 with TRBJ2-1; 11 nucleotides agree with TRBD2. This CDR3 is 15 amino acids long. Germline V gene lookup returns CDR1 MNHEY and CDR2 SMNVEV (reference sequence). J was trimmed by 5 bases and V by 6 bases; bases with no gene match: 6. CDR3 region: CASSLTSGEDNEQFF. The CDR3 coding sequence is TGTGCCAGCAGCCTGACTAGCGGGGAGGACAATGAGCAGTTCTTC.